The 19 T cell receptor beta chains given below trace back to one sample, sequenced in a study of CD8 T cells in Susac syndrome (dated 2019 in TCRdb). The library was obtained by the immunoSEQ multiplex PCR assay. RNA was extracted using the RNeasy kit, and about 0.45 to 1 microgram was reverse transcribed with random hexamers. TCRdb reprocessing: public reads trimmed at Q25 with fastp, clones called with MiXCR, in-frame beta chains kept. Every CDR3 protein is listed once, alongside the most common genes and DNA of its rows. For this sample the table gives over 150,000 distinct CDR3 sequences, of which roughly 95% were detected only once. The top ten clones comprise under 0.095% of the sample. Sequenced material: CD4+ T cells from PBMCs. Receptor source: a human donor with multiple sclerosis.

This chain's CDR3 is CASREWAYEQYF. The CDR3 bases are TGTGCCAGCAGAGAGTGGGCATACGAGCAGTACTTC. This sequence joins TRBV6-2 or TRBV6-3 and TRBJ2-7; D ambiguous. The V end was cut by 6 bases, the J end by 4 bases, with 10 bases between. Germline CDR1 MNHEY, CDR2 SVGEGT. The CDR3 has 12 amino acids.

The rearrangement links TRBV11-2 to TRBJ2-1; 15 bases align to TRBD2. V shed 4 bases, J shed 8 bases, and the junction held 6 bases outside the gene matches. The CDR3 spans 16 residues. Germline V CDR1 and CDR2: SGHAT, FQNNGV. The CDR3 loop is CASSSRTSGRVYEQFF. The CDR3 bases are TGTGCCAGCAGCTCTCGGACTAGCGGGAGGGTGTATGAGCAGTTCTTC.

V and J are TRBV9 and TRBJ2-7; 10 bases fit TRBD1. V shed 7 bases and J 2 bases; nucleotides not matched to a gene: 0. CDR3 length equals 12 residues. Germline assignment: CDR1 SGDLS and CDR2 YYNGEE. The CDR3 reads CASGTGAYEQYF. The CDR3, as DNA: TGTGCCAGCGGGACAGGGGCCTACGAGCAGTACTTC.

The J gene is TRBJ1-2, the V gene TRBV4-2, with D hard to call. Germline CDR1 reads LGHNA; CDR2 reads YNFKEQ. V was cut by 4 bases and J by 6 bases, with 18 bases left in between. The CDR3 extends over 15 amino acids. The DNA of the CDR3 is TGTGCCAGCAGCCCCCCGCGGTCGACGGTTAATGGCTACACCTTC. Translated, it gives CASSPPRSTVNGYTF.

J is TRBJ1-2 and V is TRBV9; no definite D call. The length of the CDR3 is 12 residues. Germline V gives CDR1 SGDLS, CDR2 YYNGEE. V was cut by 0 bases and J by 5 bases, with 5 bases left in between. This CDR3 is CASSVAWYGYTF. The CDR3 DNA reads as TGTGCCAGCAGCGTAGCGTGGTATGGCTACACCTTC.

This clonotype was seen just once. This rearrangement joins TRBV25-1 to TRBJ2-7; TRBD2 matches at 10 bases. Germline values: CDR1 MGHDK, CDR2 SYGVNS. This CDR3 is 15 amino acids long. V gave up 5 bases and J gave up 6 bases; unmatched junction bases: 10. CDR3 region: CASSHLAGADSEQYF. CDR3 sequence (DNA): TGTGCCAGCAGTCACCTAGCGGGAGCGGACTCCGAGCAGTACTTC.

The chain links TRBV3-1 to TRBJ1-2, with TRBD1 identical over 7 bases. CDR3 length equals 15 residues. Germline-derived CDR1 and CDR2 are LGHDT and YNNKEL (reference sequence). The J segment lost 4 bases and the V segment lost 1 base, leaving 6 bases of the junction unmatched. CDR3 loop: CASSQAPRDSYGYTF. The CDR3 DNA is TGTGCCAGCAGCCAAGCCCCACGGGACAGCTATGGCTACACCTTC. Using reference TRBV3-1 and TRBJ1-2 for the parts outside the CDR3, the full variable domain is DTAVSQTPKYLVTQMGNDKSIKCEQNLGHDTMYWYKQDSKKFLKIMFSYNNKELIINETVPNRFSPKSPDKAHLNLHINSLELGDSAVYFCASSQAPRDSYGYTFGSGTRLTVV.

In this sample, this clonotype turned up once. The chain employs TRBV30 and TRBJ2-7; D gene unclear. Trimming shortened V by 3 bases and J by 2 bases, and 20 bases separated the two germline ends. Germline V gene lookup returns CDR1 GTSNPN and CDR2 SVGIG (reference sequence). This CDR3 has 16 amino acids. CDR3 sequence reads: CAWSLGGVGLPYEQYF. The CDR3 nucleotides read TGTGCCTGGAGCCTGGGTGGTGTGGGCCTACCCTACGAGCAGTACTTC.

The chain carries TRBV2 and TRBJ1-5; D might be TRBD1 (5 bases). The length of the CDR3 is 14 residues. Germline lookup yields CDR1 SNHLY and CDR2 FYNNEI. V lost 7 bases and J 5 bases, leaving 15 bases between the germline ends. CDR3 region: CASTIERGDQPQHF. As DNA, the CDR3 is TGTGCCAGCACCATCGAGAGGGGTGATCAGCCCCAGCATTTT.

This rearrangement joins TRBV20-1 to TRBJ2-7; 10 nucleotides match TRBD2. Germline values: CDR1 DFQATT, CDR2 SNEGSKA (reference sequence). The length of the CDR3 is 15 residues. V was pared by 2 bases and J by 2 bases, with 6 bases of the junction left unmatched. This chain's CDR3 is CSARPSLAGAYEQYF. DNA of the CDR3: TGCAGTGCTAGACCCAGTCTAGCGGGAGCCTACGAGCAGTACTTC.

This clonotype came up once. The CDR3 nucleotides read TGTGCCAGCAGTTCCTCGTGGCACGGGGACGAGCAGTACTTC. It is translated as CASSSSWHGDEQYF. V and J are TRBV27 and TRBJ2-7, with D possibly TRBD2 on 5 matching bases. CDR3 length equals 14 residues. In germline, CDR1 is MNHEY, CDR2 SMNVEV (reference sequence). V was cut by 4 bases and J by 5 bases, with 15 bases left in between.

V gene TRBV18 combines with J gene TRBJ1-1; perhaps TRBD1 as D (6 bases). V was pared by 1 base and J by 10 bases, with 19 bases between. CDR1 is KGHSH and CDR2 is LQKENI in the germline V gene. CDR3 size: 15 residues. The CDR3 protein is CASSPQAVDRSVAFF. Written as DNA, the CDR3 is TGTGCCAGCTCACCACAGGCGGTTGACAGGTCCGTAGCTTTCTTT.

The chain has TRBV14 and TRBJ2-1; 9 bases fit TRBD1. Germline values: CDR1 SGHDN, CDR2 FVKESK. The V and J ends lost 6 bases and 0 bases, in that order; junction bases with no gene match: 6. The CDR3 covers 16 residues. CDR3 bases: TGTGCCAGCAGACTTTCGGGACAGGGCTCCTACAATGAGCAGTTCTTC. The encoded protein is CASRLSGQGSYNEQFF.

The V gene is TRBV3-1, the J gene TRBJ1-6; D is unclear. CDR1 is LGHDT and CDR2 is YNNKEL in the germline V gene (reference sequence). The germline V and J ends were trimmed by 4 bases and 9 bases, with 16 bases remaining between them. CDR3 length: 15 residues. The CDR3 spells CASSPRDTNFSPLHF. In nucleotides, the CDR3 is TGTGCCAGCAGCCCTCGGGATACCAACTTTTCACCCCTCCACTTT.

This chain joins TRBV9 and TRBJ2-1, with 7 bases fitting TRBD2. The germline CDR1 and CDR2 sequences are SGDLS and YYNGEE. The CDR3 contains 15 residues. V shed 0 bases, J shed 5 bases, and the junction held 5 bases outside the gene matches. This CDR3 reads CASSVDAGAHNEQFF. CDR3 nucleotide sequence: TGTGCCAGCAGCGTAGATGCGGGAGCGCACAATGAGCAGTTCTTC. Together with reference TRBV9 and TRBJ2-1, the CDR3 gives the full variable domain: DSGVTQTPKHLITATGQRVTLRCSPRSGDLSVYWYQQSLDQGLQFLIQYYNGEERAKGNILERFSAQQFPDLHSELNLSSLELGDSALYFCASSVDAGAHNEQFFGPGTRLTVL.

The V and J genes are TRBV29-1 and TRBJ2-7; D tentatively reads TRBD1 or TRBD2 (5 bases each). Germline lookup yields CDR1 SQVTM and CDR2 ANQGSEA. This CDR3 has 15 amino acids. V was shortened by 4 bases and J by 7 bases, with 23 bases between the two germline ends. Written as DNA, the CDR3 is TGCAGCGTTGTCGGTCCAGAGTTACATGAGGGGGAGCAGTACTTC. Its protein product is CSVVGPELHEGEQYF.

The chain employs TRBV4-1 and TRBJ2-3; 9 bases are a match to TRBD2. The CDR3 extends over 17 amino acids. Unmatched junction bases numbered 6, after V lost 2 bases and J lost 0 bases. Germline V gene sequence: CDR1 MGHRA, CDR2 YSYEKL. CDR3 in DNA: TGCGCCAGCAGCCAATTTCCTAGCGGGACTAGCACAGATACGCAGTATTTT. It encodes CASSQFPSGTSTDTQYF.

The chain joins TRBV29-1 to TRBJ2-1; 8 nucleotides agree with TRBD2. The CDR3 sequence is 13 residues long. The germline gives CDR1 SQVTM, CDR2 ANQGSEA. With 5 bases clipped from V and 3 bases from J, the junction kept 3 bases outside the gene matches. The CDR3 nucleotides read TGCAGCGTTCGGGCGGGGGGCTACAATGAGCAGTTCTTC. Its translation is CSVRAGGYNEQFF.

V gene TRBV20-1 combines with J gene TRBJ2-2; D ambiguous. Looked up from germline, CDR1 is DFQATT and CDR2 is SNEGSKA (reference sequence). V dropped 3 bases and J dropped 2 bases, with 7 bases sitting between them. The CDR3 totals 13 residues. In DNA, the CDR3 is TGCAGTGCTAGTCGTCTTAACACCGGGGAGCTGTTTTTT. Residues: CSASRLNTGELFF.